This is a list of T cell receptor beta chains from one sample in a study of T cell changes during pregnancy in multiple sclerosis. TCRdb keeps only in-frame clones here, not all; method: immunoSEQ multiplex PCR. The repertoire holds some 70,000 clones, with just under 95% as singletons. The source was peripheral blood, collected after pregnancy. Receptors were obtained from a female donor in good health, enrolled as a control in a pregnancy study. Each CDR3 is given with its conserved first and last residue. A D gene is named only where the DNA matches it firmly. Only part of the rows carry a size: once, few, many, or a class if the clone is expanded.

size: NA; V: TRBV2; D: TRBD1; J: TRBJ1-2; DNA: TGTGCCAGCAGCCCCCGCCCACAGGGGGGCTATGGCTACACCTTC; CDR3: CASSPRPQGGYGYTF
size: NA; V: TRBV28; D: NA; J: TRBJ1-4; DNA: TGTGCCAGCAGCGCCCCGGCAACTAATGAAAAACTGTTTTTT; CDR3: CASSAPATNEKLFF
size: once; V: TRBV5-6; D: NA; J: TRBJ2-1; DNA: TGTGCCAGCAGCTTACTTAAGGTAGCGGATATCTACAATGAGCAGTTCTTC; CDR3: CASSLLKVADIYNEQFF
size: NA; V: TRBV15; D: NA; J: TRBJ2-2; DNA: TGTGCCACCACAGGGAAAACGAACACCGGGGAGCTGTTTTTT; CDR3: CATTGKTNTGELFF
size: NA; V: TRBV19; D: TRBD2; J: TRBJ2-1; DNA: TGTGCCAGTAGTCTGACTAGCGGGAACTACAATGAGCAGTTCTTC; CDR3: CASSLTSGNYNEQFF
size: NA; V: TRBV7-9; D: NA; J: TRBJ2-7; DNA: TGTGCCAGCAGCTTAGCAGGCGGCAACGAGCAGTACTTC; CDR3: CASSLAGGNEQYF
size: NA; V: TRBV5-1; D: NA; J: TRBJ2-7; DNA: TGCGCCAGCAGCTACGGTCCAGGCAACTACGAGCAGTACTTC; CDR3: CASSYGPGNYEQYF
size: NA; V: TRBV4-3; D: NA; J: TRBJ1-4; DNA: TGCGCCAGCAGCCAAGAAAGGACAGAGAATGAAAAACTGTTTTTT; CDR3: CASSQERTENEKLFF
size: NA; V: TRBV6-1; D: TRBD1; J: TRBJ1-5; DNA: TGTGCCAGCAGTGAGGGATTAGGGGACAGAGTTAATCAGCCCCAGCATTTT; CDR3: CASSEGLGDRVNQPQHF
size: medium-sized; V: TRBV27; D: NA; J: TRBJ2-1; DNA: TGTGCCAGCAGTTTATCGACAGGACCTAATGAGCAGTTCTTC; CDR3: CASSLSTGPNEQFF
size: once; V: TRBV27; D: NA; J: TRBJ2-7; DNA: TGTGCCAGCAGTCCCTCCGGGACATCAGGCTACGAGCAGTACTTC; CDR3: CASSPSGTSGYEQYF
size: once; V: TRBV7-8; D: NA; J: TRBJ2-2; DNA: TGTGCCAGCAGCTTTACAGGTTTCATCACCGGGGAGCTGTTTTTT; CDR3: CASSFTGFITGELFF
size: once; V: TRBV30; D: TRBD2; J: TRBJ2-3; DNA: TGTGCCTGGACGCCGGGACTAGCGGGGGGAGATACGCAGTATTTT; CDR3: CAWTPGLAGGDTQYF
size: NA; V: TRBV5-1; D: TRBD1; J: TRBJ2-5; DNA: TGCGCCAGCAGTTCTCGACAGGGACCCCAAGAGACCCAGTACTTC; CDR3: CASSSRQGPQETQYF
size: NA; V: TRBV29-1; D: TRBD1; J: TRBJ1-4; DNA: TGCAGCGTGATTCCGGGACAGGGGGACACTAATGAAAAACTGTTTTTT; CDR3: CSVIPGQGDTNEKLFF
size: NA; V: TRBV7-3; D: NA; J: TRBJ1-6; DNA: TGTGCCAGCAGCTTAAGGGGCAGGGGCGGTAATTCACCCCTCCACTTT; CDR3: CASSLRGRGGNSPLHF
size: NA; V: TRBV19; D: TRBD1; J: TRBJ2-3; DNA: TGTGCCAGTAGTAGGGGAGGGGGACAGGGAGAAGATACGCAGTATTTT; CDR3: CASSRGGGQGEDTQYF